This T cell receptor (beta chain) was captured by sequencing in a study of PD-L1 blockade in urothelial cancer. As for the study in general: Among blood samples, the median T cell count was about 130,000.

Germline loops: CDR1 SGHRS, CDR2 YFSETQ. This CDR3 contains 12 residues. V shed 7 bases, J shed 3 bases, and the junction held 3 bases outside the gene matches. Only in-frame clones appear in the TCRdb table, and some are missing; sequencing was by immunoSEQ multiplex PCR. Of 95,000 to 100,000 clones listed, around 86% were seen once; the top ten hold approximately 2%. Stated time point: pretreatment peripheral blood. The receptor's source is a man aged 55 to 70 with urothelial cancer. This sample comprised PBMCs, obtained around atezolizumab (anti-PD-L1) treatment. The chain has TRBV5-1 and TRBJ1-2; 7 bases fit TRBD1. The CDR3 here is CASGTGDYGYTF. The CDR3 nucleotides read TGCGCCAGCGGAACAGGGGACTATGGCTACACCTTC.